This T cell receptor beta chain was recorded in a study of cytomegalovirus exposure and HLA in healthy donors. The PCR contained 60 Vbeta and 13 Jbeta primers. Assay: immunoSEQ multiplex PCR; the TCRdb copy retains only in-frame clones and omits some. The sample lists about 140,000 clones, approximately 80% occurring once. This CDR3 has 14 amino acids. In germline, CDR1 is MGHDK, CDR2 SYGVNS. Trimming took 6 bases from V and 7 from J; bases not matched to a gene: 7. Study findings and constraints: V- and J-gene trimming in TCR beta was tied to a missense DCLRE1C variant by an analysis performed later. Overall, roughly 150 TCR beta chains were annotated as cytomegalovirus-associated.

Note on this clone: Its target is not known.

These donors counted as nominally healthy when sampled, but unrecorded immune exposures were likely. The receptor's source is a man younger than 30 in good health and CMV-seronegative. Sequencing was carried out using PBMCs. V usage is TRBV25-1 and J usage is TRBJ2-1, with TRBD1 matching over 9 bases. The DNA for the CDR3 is TGTGCCAGCAGGGGGACAGGGAAGGGGAATGAGCAGTTCTTC. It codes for CASRGTGKGNEQFF.